Below are 8 T cell receptor beta chains sequenced from a single sample in a study of post-analysis software for immune sequencing data. Overall study results and limits: In patients, about 5 TRBV segments were more frequent than in controls, with TRBV5-6, TRBV5-1 and TRBV20-1 among them.

Researchers reported that TCR beta cDNA libraries carried unique molecular identifiers. TCRdb ran MiXCR on the PCR reads and lists one entry per CDR3 protein. The table has around 400,000 distinct CDR3 sequences, approximately 38% seen once. These receptors' antigens are unknown. Specimen: blood. The origin of the receptors is a girl aged 2-10 years with multiple sclerosis.

This clonotype has only a few counts. The chain links TRBV20-1 to TRBJ1-5, with 9 bases identical to TRBD1. Germline CDR1 reads DFQATT; CDR2 reads SNEGSKA (reference sequence). The CDR3 runs 14 residues. The J segment lost 4 bases and the V segment lost 0 bases, leaving 1 base of the junction unmatched. The CDR3 reads CSARDDRGNQPQHF. CDR3 DNA sequence: TGCAGTGCTAGAGATGACAGGGGGAATCAGCCCCAGCATTTT.

This clonotype was observed a handful of times. V usage is TRBV20-1 and J usage is TRBJ2-3; D is unclear. Germline V gene data show CDR1 as DFQATT and CDR2 as SNEGSKA (reference sequence). V gave up 4 bases and J gave up 5 bases, with 10 bases separating them. This CDR3 has 12 residues. CDR3 residues: CSANPLRDTQYF. In nucleotides, the CDR3 is TGCAGTGCTAACCCTCTAAGAGATACGCAGTATTTT.

The rearrangement uses TRBV28 and TRBJ2-4; D possibly corresponds to TRBD1 (7 bases). The ends were cut back, 5 bases at V and 2 bases at J, with 16 bases in the middle. Germline-derived CDR1 and CDR2 are MDHEN and SYDVKM. The CDR3 runs 16 residues. The CDR3 coding sequence is TGTGCCAGCAGTACCAGCAGGGGGAGGTCCAAAAACATTCAGTACTTC. Amino acids: CASSTSRGRSKNIQYF.

About this clonotype: A much larger clone lies a single base off, so this may be a read error. This sequence joins TRBV7-9 and TRBJ1-2; no clear D. Between the trimmed V and J ends, which lost 5 bases and 3 bases, there was a span of 10 bases. Germline CDR1 reads SEHNR; CDR2 reads FQNEAQ (reference sequence). This CDR3 is built from 13 residues. DNA of the CDR3: TGTGCCAGCAGCCAATACAGAGACTATGGCTACACCTTC. Amino acid sequence: CASSQYRDYGYTF. Drawing the rest from reference TRBV7-9 and TRBJ1-2, the complete variable domain is DTGVSQNPRHKITKRGQNVTFRCDPISEHNRLYWYRQTLGQGPEFLTYFQNEAQLEKSRLLSDRFSAERPKGSFSTLEIQRTEQGDSAMYLCASSQYRDYGYTFGSGTRLTVV.

This clonotype has more than one count but fewer than ten. This chain joins TRBV4-3 and TRBJ2-1; D possibly corresponds to TRBD1 (6 bases). From germline, CDR1 is LGHNA and CDR2 YSLEER. The V end lost 0 bases, the J end lost 3 bases, and 21 bases lay between the germline ends. The CDR3 totals 19 residues. In DNA form, the CDR3 reads TGCGCCAGCAGCCAAGAAATGGGACAAATAATAGGTGTCTACAATGAGCAGTTCTTC. Protein product: CASSQEMGQIIGVYNEQFF.

The V gene is TRBV4-3, the J gene TRBJ2-7; the D gene is possibly TRBD1 (5 bases). This CDR3 contains 14 residues. The V and J ends lost 1 base and 5 bases respectively, with 12 bases between them. CDR1 is LGHNA and CDR2 is YSLEER in the germline V gene. The CDR3 loop reads CASSQGSGMDEQYF. The CDR3 DNA reads as TGCGCCAGCAGCCAAGGCTCAGGGATGGACGAGCAGTACTTC.

The chain recombines TRBV7-8 with TRBJ1-2; TRBD1 aligns across 7 bases. The germline V gene has CDR1 SGHVS and CDR2 FQNEAQ. V was pared by 0 bases and J by 5 bases, with 6 bases of the junction left unmatched. The length of the CDR3 is 15 residues. The CDR3 sequence: CASSLALGQAYGYTF. The CDR3 coding sequence is TGTGCCAGCAGCTTAGCGTTAGGACAGGCTTATGGCTACACCTTC.

As for this clonotype: One junction end disagrees with the germline gene, perhaps due to a read error. The chain uses TRBV4-3 and TRBJ2-7; TRBD2 matches at 8 bases. The CDR3 length is 15 residues. The germline gives CDR1 LGHNA, CDR2 YSLEER. The CDR3 spells CASSQVPGGTYERYF. DNA of the CDR3: TGCGCCAGCAGCCAAGTCCCGGGAGGGACCTACGAGCGGTACTTC.